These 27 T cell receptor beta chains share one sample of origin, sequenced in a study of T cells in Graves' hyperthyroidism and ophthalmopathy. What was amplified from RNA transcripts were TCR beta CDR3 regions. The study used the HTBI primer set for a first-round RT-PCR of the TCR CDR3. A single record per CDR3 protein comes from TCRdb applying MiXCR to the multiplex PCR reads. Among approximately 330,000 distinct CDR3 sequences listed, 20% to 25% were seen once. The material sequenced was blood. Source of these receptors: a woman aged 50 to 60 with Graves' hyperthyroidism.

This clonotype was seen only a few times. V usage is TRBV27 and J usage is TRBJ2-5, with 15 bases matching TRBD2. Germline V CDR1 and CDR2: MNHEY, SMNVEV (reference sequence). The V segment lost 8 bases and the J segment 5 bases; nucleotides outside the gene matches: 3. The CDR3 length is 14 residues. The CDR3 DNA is TGTGCCAGCGGACTAGCGGGAGGGGGGGAGACCCAGTACTTC. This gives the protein CASGLAGGGETQYF.

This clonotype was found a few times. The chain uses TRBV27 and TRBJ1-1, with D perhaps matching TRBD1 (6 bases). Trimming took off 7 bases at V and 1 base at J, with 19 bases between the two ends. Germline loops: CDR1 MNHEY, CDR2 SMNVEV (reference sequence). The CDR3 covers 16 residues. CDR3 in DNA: TGTGCCAGCAACAGAGGAACAGGGAGGGGGAACACTGAAGCTTTCTTT. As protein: CASNRGTGRGNTEAFF.

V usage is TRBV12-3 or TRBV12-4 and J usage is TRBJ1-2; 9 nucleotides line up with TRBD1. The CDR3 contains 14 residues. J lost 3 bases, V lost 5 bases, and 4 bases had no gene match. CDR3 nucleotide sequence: TGTGCCAGCAGTCGACAGGGGGGCCACTATGGCTACACCTTC. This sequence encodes CASSRQGGHYGYTF.

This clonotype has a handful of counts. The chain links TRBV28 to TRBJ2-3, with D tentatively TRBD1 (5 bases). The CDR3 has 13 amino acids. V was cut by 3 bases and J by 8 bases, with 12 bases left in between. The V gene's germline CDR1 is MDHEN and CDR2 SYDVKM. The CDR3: CASSFSRAGTQYF. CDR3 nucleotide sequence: TGTGCCAGCAGTTTCAGCAGGGCCGGTACGCAGTATTTT.

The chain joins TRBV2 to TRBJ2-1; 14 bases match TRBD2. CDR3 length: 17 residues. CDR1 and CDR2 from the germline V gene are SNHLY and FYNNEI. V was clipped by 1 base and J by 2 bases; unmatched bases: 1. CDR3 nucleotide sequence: TGTGCCAGCAGTGAAGGGGGACTAGCGGGGGCCTACAATGAGCAGTTCTTC. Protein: CASSEGGLAGAYNEQFF.

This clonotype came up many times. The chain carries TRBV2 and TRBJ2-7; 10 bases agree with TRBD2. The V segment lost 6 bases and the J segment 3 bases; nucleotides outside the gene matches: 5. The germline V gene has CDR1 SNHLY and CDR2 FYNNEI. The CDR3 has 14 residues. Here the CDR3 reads CASRPQRGGYEQYF. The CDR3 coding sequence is TGTGCCAGCAGACCCCAGCGGGGGGGCTACGAGCAGTACTTC.

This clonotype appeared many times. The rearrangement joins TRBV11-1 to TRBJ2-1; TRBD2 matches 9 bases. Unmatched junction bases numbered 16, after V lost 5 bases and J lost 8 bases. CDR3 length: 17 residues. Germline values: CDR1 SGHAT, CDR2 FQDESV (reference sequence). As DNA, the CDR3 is TGTGCCAGCAGCCTTTATGTTAGAGCGGGAGGAAGGGATGAGCAGTTCTTC. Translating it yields CASSLYVRAGGRDEQFF.

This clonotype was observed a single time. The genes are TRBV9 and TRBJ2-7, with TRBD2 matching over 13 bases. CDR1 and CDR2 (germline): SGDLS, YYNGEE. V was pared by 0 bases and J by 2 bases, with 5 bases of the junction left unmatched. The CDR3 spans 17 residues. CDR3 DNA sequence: TGTGCCAGCAGCGTAGGGACTAGCGGGAGACCCCCCTACGAGCAGTACTTC. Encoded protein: CASSVGTSGRPPYEQYF.

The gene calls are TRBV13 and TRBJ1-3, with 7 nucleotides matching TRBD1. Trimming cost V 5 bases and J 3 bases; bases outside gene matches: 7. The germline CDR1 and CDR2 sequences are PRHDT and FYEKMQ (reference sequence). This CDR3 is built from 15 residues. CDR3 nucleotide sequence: TGTGCCAGCAGCCCGACAGGGAAAGGTGGAAACACCATATATTTT. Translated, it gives CASSPTGKGGNTIYF. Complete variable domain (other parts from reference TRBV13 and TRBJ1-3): AAGVIQSPRHLIKEKRETATLKCYPIPRHDTVYWYQQGPGQDPQFLISFYEKMQSDKGSIPDRFSAQQFSDYHSELNMSSLELGDSALYFCASSPTGKGGNTIYFGEGSWLTVV.

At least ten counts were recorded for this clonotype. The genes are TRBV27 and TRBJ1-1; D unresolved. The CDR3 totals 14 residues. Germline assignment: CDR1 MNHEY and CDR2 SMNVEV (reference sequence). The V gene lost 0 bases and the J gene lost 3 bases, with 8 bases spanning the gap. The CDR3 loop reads CASSLSRSDTEAFF. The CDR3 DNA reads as TGTGCCAGCAGTTTATCTCGCTCGGACACTGAAGCTTTCTTT.

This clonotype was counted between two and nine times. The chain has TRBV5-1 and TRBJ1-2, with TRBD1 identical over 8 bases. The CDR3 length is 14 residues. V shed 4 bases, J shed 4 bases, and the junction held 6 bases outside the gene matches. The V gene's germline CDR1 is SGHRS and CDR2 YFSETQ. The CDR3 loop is CASSPGQAVYGYTF. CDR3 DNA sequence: TGCGCCAGCAGCCCGGGACAGGCGGTCTATGGCTACACCTTC.

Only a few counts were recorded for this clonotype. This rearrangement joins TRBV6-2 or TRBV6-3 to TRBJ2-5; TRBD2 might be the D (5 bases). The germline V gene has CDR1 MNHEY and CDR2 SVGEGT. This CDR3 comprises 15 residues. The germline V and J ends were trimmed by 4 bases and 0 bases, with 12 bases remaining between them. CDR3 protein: CASSSAVGDQETQYF. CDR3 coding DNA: TGTGCCAGCAGTTCCGCCGTCGGGGACCAAGAGACCCAGTACTTC.

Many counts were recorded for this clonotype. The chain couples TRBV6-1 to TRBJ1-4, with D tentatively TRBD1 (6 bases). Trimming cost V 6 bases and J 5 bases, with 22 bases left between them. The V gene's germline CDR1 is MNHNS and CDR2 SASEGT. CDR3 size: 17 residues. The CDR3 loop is CASRPGHGLELNEKLFF. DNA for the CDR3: TGTGCCAGCAGGCCGGGACACGGACTGGAGTTGAATGAAAAACTGTTTTTT.

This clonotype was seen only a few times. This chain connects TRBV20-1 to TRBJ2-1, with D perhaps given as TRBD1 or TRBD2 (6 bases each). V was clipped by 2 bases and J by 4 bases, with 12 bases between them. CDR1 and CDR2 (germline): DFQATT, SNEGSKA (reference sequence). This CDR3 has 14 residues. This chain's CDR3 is CSARFRGLYNEQFF. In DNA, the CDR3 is TGCAGTGCTAGATTTCGGGGGCTTTACAATGAGCAGTTCTTC.

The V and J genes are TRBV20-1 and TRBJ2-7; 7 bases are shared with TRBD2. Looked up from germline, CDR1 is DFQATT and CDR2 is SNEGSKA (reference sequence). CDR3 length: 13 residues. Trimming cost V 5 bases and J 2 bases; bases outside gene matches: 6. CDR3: CSAQSGDAYEQYF. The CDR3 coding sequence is TGCAGTGCTCAAAGCGGGGACGCCTACGAGCAGTACTTC.

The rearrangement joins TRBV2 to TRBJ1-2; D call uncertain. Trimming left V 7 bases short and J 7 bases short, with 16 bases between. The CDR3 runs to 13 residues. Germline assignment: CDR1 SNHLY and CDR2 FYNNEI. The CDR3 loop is CASTYSGVFGYTF. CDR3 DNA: TGTGCCAGCACATATTCTGGGGTCTTTGGCTACACCTTC.

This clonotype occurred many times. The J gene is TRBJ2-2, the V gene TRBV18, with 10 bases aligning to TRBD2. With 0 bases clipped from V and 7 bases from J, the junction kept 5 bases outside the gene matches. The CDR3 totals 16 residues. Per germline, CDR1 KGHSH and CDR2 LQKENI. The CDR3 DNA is TGTGCCAGCTCACCACCCGCTAGCGGGAGTATCGGGGAGCTGTTTTTT. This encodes CASSPPASGSIGELFF.

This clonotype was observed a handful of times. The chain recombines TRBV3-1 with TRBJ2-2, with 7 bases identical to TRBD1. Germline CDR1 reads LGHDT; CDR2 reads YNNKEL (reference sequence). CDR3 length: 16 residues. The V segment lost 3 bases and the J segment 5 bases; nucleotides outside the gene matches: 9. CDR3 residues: CASSQDRPQRTGELFF. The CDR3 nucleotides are TGTGCCAGCAGCCAGGACAGGCCACAAAGGACCGGGGAGCTGTTTTTT.

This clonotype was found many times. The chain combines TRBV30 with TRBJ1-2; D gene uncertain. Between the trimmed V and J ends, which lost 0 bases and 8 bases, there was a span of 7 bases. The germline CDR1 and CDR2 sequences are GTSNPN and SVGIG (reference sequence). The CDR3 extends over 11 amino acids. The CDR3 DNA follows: TGTGCCTGGAGTGTACATACCGGCTACACCTTC. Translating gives CAWSVHTGYTF.

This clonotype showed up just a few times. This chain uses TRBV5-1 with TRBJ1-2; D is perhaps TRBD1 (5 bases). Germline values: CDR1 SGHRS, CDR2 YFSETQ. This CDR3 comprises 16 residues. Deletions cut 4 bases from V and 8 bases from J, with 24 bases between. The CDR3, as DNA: TGCGCCAGCAGCGCCACCCAGACAGCGCCCCGTCGGGGCTACACCTTC. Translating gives CASSATQTAPRRGYTF.

The chain's CDR3 is CASSYPGQGLPTF. In DNA, the CDR3 is TGTGCCAGCAGCTACCCGGGACAGGGTCTTCCTACCTTC. This chain uses TRBV28 with TRBJ1-2; 9 bases align to TRBD1. Germline lookup yields CDR1 MDHEN and CDR2 SYDVKM. The CDR3 covers 13 residues. The junction had 13 bases not matched to a gene; V was cut back by 6 bases and J by 14 bases.

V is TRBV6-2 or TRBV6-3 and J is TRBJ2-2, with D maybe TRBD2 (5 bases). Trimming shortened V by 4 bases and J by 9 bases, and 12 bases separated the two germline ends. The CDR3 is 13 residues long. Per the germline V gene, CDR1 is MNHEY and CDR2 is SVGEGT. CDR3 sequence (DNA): TGTGCCAGCAGTTCCCCCGGGAAGCGGGAGCTGTTTTTT. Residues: CASSSPGKRELFF.

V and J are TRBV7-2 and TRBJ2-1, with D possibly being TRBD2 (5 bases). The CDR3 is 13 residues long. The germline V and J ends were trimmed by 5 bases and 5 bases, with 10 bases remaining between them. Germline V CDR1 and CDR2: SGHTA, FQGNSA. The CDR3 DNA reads TGTGCCAGCAGCCTCGGAGGACACAATGAGCAGTTCTTC. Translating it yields CASSLGGHNEQFF. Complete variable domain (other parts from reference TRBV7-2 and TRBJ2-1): GAGVSQSPSNKVTEKGKDVELRCDPISGHTALYWYRQSLGQGLEFLIYFQGNSAPDKSGLPSDRFSAERTGGSVSTLTIQRTQQEDSAVYLCASSLGGHNEQFFGPGTRLTVL.

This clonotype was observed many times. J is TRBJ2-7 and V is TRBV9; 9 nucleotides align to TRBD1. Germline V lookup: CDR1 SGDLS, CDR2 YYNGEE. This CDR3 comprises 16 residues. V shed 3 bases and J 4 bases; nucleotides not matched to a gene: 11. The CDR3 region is CASSEGWGQGLYEQYF. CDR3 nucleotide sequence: TGTGCCAGCAGCGAGGGCTGGGGACAGGGACTATACGAGCAGTACTTC.

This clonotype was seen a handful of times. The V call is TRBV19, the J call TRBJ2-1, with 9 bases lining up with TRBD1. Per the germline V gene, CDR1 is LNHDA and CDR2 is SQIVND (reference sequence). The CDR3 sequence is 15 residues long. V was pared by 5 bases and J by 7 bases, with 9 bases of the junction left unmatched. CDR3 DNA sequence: TGTGCCAGTAGTGGGACTGGGACAGGGCGGAATGAGCAGTTCTTC. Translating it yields CASSGTGTGRNEQFF.

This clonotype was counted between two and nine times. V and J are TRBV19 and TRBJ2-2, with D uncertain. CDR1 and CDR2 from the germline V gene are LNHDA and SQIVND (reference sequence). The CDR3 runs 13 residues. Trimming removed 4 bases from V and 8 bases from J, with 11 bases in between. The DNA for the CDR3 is TGTGCCAGTAGTACCCGATCTGGAGGGGAGCTGTTTTTT. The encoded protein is CASSTRSGGELFF.

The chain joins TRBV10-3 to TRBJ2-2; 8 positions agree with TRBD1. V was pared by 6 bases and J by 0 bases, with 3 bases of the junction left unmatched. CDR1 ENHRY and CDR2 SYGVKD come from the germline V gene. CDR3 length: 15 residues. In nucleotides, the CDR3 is TGTGCCATCAGCCCAGGGGGCTCGAACACCGGGGAGCTGTTTTTT. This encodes CAISPGGSNTGELFF.